Below, 30 T cell receptor beta chains from the same sample are listed, as sequenced in a study of response to subunit inactivated influenza vaccine. One entry per CDR3 protein, called by TCRdb with MiXCR from the RT-PCR reads. The table records about 300,000 distinct CDR3 sequences, approximately 20% of them present only once. The source was PBMCs from blood, collected approximately 22 months after vaccination. These receptors all stem from a man between 50 and 70 years old who received an inactivated influenza vaccine.

This clonotype was seen a few times. The chain links TRBV11-2 to TRBJ1-2; D perhaps matches TRBD1 (6 bases). CDR1 is SGHAT and CDR2 is FQNNGV in the germline V gene. The V gene lost 5 bases and the J gene lost 4 bases, with 11 bases spanning the gap. The CDR3 covers 13 residues. In nucleotides, the CDR3 is TGTGCCAGCAGCGTGGGGGGGGCCTATGGCTACACCTTC. Translated: CASSVGGAYGYTF.

V and J are TRBV6-5 and TRBJ2-2, with D hard to call. V dropped 0 bases and J dropped 1 base, with 9 bases sitting between them. The CDR3 loop spans 16 amino acids. CDR1 is MNHEY and CDR2 is SVGAGI in the germline V gene. CDR3 sequence (DNA): TGTGCCAGCAGTTACTCCCCCTGGGGGAACACCGGGGAGCTGTTTTTT. Its translation: CASSYSPWGNTGELFF.

This sequence joins TRBV29-1 and TRBJ2-2; TRBD2 is a possible D gene (5 bases). The CDR3 is 13 residues long. The V and J ends lost 6 bases and 2 bases respectively, with 10 bases between them. CDR1 SQVTM and CDR2 ANQGSEA come from the germline V gene. CDR3 in amino acids: CSVAGSNTGELFF. In DNA, the CDR3 is TGCAGCGTGGCGGGTTCCAACACCGGGGAGCTGTTTTTT.

This rearrangement joins TRBV5-1 to TRBJ2-3; 11 positions agree with TRBD2. Germline lookup yields CDR1 SGHRS and CDR2 YFSETQ. The CDR3 length is 15 residues. V shed 5 bases, J shed 3 bases, and the junction held 5 bases outside the gene matches. The CDR3 region is CASRLLAGATDTQYF. In DNA, the CDR3 is TGCGCCAGCAGGCTACTAGCGGGGGCGACAGATACGCAGTATTTT.

This clonotype came up a few times. The chain links TRBV24-1 to TRBJ2-1; 15 bases fit TRBD2. CDR1 is KGHDR and CDR2 is SFDVKD in the germline V gene. V shed 7 bases and J 7 bases; nucleotides not matched to a gene: 7. CDR3 length: 16 amino acids. CDR3 in amino acids: CATSPLGTSGGNEQFF. CDR3 DNA sequence: TGTGCCACCAGCCCTCTTGGGACTAGCGGGGGGAATGAGCAGTTCTTC.

V is TRBV20-1 and J is TRBJ2-2; possibly TRBD1 or TRBD2 for D (7 bases each). In germline, CDR1 is DFQATT, CDR2 SNEGSKA (reference sequence). This CDR3 region has 15 residues. The V and J ends lost 1 base and 4 bases respectively, with 13 bases between them. The CDR3 DNA is TGCAGTGCTAGAGTTCCCAGGGGGGGCACCGGGGAGCTGTTTTTT. Its translation is CSARVPRGGTGELFF.

This clonotype was recorded at least ten times. The V gene is TRBV12-3 or TRBV12-4, the J gene TRBJ1-2; D may be TRBD1 (6 bases). This CDR3 comprises 14 residues. Deletions cut 1 base from V and 4 bases from J, with 10 bases between. The CDR3 DNA sequence: TGTGCCAGCAGTTTAGGCAGGGGCAGCTATGGCTACACCTTC. This translates into CASSLGRGSYGYTF.

V gene TRBV7-8 combines with J gene TRBJ1-5, with D perhaps matching TRBD1 (6 bases). CDR1 SGHVS and CDR2 FQNEAQ come from the germline V gene. The CDR3 is 17 amino acids. Trimming removed 1 base at V and 1 base at J, with 14 bases between. CDR3 in DNA: TGTGCCAGCAGCTTAGAAAACAGGGTCGTAAGCAATCAGCCCCAGCATTTT. It is translated as CASSLENRVVSNQPQHF. The full variable domain, in which reference TRBV7-8 and TRBJ1-5 provide the parts outside the CDR3, is GAGVSQSPRYKVAKRGQDVALRCDPISGHVSLFWYQQALGQGPEFLTYFQNEAQLDKSGLPSDRFFAERPEGSVSTLKIQRTQQEDSAVYLCASSLENRVVSNQPQHFGDGTRLSIL.

This clonotype was counted between two and nine times. This chain connects TRBV28 to TRBJ2-7, with a weak D call TRBD2 (5 bases). This CDR3 has 11 amino acids. Germline assignment: CDR1 MDHEN and CDR2 SYDVKM. V lost 8 bases to trimming and J lost 3 bases, with 8 bases between them. The CDR3: CASGSVYEQYF. CDR3 coding DNA: TGTGCCAGCGGGAGCGTCTACGAGCAGTACTTC.

The chain couples TRBV12-3 or TRBV12-4 to TRBJ1-5, with 10 bases matching TRBD1. This CDR3 is built from 16 residues. Germline trimming cut 5 bases from V and 4 bases from J; bases unmatched to any gene: 8. The CDR3 loop is CASSRWDRGLNQPQHF. CDR3 nucleotides: TGTGCCAGCAGTCGTTGGGACAGGGGATTGAATCAGCCCCAGCATTTT.

This clonotype was seen a few times. This chain joins TRBV7-2 and TRBJ1-1, with a possible D match to TRBD1 (5 bases). V lost 4 bases to trimming and J lost 1 base, with 13 bases between them. CDR3 length: 15 amino acids. CDR1 and CDR2 from the germline V gene are SGHTA and FQGNSA. CDR3 loop: CASSSSRRGNTEAFF. The CDR3 bases are TGTGCCAGCAGCTCATCTAGGAGGGGGAACACTGAAGCTTTCTTT.

In its sample, this clonotype was seen many times. The V call is TRBV4-1, the J call TRBJ1-5, with D tentatively TRBD1 (6 bases). Germline V lookup: CDR1 MGHRA, CDR2 YSYEKL. The germline V and J ends were trimmed by 2 bases and 7 bases, with 12 bases remaining between them. The CDR3 runs 14 residues. CDR3 nucleotide sequence: TGCGCCAGCAGCCAACCCGGAAGGGGGCAGCCCCAGCATTTT. This encodes CASSQPGRGQPQHF.

The V call is TRBV4-3, the J call TRBJ1-5; no reliable D call. CDR3 length: 17 amino acids. Germline V gives CDR1 LGHNA, CDR2 YSLEER. V was clipped by 1 base and J by 0 bases, with 13 bases between them. The CDR3 DNA reads TGCGCCAGCAGCCAAGTATTGAGCACTCTTAGCAATCAGCCCCAGCATTTT. Amino acid sequence: CASSQVLSTLSNQPQHF.

This chain uses TRBV4-1 with TRBJ1-2; 8 bases agree with TRBD1. The germline V gene encodes CDR1 MGHRA and CDR2 YSYEKL. Trimming at V came to 0 bases and at J to 8 bases, leaving 17 bases not matched to a gene. This CDR3 has 18 residues. The CDR3, as DNA: TGCGCCAGCAGCCAAGACCTGTTGGCAGGGGGCTTTACTCACGGCTACACCTTC. Protein: CASSQDLLAGGFTHGYTF.

The V and J genes are TRBV6-5 and TRBJ1-1; maybe TRBD1 (5 bases). The germline V and J ends were trimmed by 2 bases and 3 bases, with 7 bases remaining between them. CDR1 and CDR2 (germline): MNHEY, SVGAGI. The CDR3 consists of 13 residues. The CDR3 region has the DNA TGTGCCAGCAGTTACGGGGGGTACACTGAAGCTTTCTTT. It specifies CASSYGGYTEAFF.

This clonotype was seen repeatedly, ten times or more. The V call is TRBV6-1, the J call TRBJ1-5, with TRBD1 identical over 7 bases. Germline lookup yields CDR1 MNHNS and CDR2 SASEGT. The J segment lost 7 bases and the V segment lost 6 bases, leaving 9 bases of the junction unmatched. The CDR3 is made up of 14 amino acids. CDR3 protein: CASSPKTGSQPQHF. In nucleotides, the CDR3 is TGTGCCAGCAGCCCAAAGACAGGGAGCCAGCCCCAGCATTTT.

This clonotype showed up just a few times. The CDR3: CASSRRGAQPQHF. CDR3 coding DNA: TGCGCCAGCAGTCGACGGGGGGCTCAGCCCCAGCATTTT. The chain carries TRBV23-1 and TRBJ1-5; possibly TRBD1 for D (6 bases). TRBV23-1 counts as an open reading frame of uncertain function. The V end was cut by 4 bases, the J end by 6 bases, with 10 bases between. This CDR3 has 13 residues.

This clonotype was seen a handful of times. This chain connects TRBV7-2 to TRBJ2-7; TRBD1 matches 9 bases. Germline V gene lookup returns CDR1 SGHTA and CDR2 FQGNSA. The CDR3 has 14 residues. The V gene end was trimmed by 5 bases and the J gene end by 2 bases; junction bases not matched to a gene: 4. In nucleotides, the CDR3 is TGTGCCAGCAGCCGACAGGGGGGACCCTACGAGCAGTACTTC. Translated: CASSRQGGPYEQYF.

This clonotype was observed many times. V gene TRBV7-9 combines with J gene TRBJ1-2; 7 positions match TRBD1. Germline V gives CDR1 SEHNR, CDR2 FQNEAQ (reference sequence). CDR3 size: 14 residues. J gave up 2 bases and V 5 bases, and 5 bases lay outside the gene matches. As DNA, the CDR3 is TGTGCCAGCAGCCCCGGGACAGAGAACTATGGCTACACCTTC. Its protein product is CASSPGTENYGYTF. The whole variable domain, filled in from reference TRBV7-9 and TRBJ1-2, reads DTGVSQNPRHKITKRGQNVTFRCDPISEHNRLYWYRQTLGQGPEFLTYFQNEAQLEKSRLLSDRFSAERPKGSFSTLEIQRTEQGDSAMYLCASSPGTENYGYTFGSGTRLTVV.

This chain uses TRBV20-1 with TRBJ1-3, with D possibly matching TRBD1 (5 bases). V lost 2 bases, J lost 8 bases, and 13 bases lay in between. The germline V gene has CDR1 DFQATT and CDR2 SNEGSKA (reference sequence). The CDR3 has 13 residues. CDR3 bases: TGCAGTGCTAGACGGCAGGGTGTGGACACCATATATTTT. Its translation is CSARRQGVDTIYF.

The chain carries TRBV20-1 and TRBJ1-2; D uncertain. The germline V gene encodes CDR1 DFQATT and CDR2 SNEGSKA (reference sequence). This CDR3 contains 14 residues. The V and J ends lost 6 bases and 8 bases respectively, with 22 bases between them. CDR3 DNA sequence: TGCAGTGCCCCTTCTTCCTCTGCCTCGACCGGCTACACCTTC. It translates to CSAPSSSASTGYTF.

The chain employs TRBV4-1 and TRBJ1-5; no clear D. Trimming cost V 4 bases and J 4 bases, with 14 bases left between them. Germline lookup yields CDR1 MGHRA and CDR2 YSYEKL. The CDR3 is made up of 15 amino acids. CDR3: CASSPDDLRNQPQHF. CDR3 DNA: TGCGCCAGCAGCCCAGACGACTTAAGGAATCAGCCCCAGCATTTT.

This clonotype was seen a handful of times. The chain uses TRBV7-2 and TRBJ2-1; 8 bases map to TRBD1. V dropped 2 bases and J dropped 4; count of bases not matched to a gene: 4. This CDR3 has 15 residues. Germline V gene lookup returns CDR1 SGHTA and CDR2 FQGNSA. CDR3 protein: CASSLQGASYNEQFF. The DNA of the CDR3 is TGTGCCAGCAGCTTACAGGGGGCGTCGTACAATGAGCAGTTCTTC.

The chain links TRBV27 to TRBJ2-1, with TRBD1 matching over 10 bases. The junction had 6 bases not matched to a gene; V was cut back by 4 bases and J by 9 bases. This CDR3 has 14 amino acids. CDR1 is MNHEY and CDR2 is SMNVEV in the germline V gene (reference sequence). The CDR3 DNA sequence: TGTGCCAGCAGTTGGGACAGGGGAAGCACTGAGCAGTTCTTC. Translation: CASSWDRGSTEQFF.

The rearrangement links TRBV18 to TRBJ2-5, with D unresolved. The CDR3 is made up of 13 amino acids. Germline values: CDR1 KGHSH, CDR2 LQKENI. V lost 6 bases to trimming and J lost 0 bases, with 8 bases between them. In DNA form, the CDR3 reads TGTGCCAGCTCCGTCTTGTACCAAGAGACCCAGTACTTC. It translates to CASSVLYQETQYF.

In its sample, this clonotype was seen a few times. The rearrangement links TRBV7-2 to TRBJ2-1; perhaps D is TRBD1 or TRBD2 (5 bases each). Trimming removed 1 base from V and 8 bases from J, with 6 bases in between. There are 12 residues in the CDR3. CDR1 and CDR2 from the germline V gene are SGHTA and FQGNSA. The DNA for the CDR3 is TGTGCCAGCAGCTTAGGAGGGGATGAGCAGTTCTTC. Its translation is CASSLGGDEQFF.

This clonotype was seen a handful of times. The CDR3 bases are TGTGCCAGCAGTTACGCGGCAGCGAACACTGAAGCTTTCTTT. Protein sequence: CASSYAAANTEAFF. The chain uses TRBV6-2 or TRBV6-3 and TRBJ1-1; D gene unclear. CDR1 is MNHEY and CDR2 is SVGEGT in the germline V gene. Between the trimmed V and J ends, which lost 2 bases and 1 base, there was a span of 8 bases. The CDR3 sequence is 14 residues long.

The table lists this clonotype with a few counts. The chain couples TRBV19 to TRBJ1-1, with D possibly TRBD1 on 6 matching bases. V was pared by 8 bases and J by 5 bases, with 12 bases between. CDR3 size: 12 residues. Germline V lookup: CDR1 LNHDA, CDR2 SQIVND (reference sequence). This chain's CDR3 is CASGDRRTEAFF. The CDR3 DNA sequence: TGTGCCAGTGGCGACAGGCGGACTGAAGCTTTCTTT. Drawing the rest from reference TRBV19 and TRBJ1-1, the complete variable domain is DGGITQSPKYLFRKEGQNVTLSCEQNLNHDAMYWYRQDPGQGLRLIYYSQIVNDFQKGDIAEGYSVSREKKESFPLTVTSAQKNPTAFYLCASGDRRTEAFFGQGTRLTVV.

The genes are TRBV4-3 and TRBJ2-2; D ambiguous. The CDR3 sequence is 12 residues long. From germline, CDR1 is LGHNA and CDR2 YSLEER. V lost 0 bases to trimming and J lost 15 bases, with 11 bases between them. Written as DNA, the CDR3 is TGCGCCAGCAGCCAAGACAGCCTACAGTTGTTTTTT. Its protein is CASSQDSLQLFF.

There are a few counts of this clonotype. The chain has TRBV14 and TRBJ1-2; D is undetermined. The germline V gene encodes CDR1 SGHDN and CDR2 FVKESK. V shed 5 bases and J shed 4 bases, with 11 bases lying between them. The CDR3 length is 13 residues. The CDR3 coding sequence is TGTGCCAGCAGCAAGGATTATGGCTATGGCTACACCTTC. The encoded protein is CASSKDYGYGYTF.